The 29 T cell receptor beta chains reported below all come from one sample, sequenced in a study of molecular identifiers for immune sequencing clone quantification. From the PCR reads, TCRdb called clonotypes with MiXCR, one entry per CDR3 protein. The sample lists about 640,000 distinct CDR3 sequences; approximately 20% were seen once. The sequenced sample was naive CD8+ T cells from blood, with Jurkat cell RNA spiked in. Subset specified: FACS-sorted CD8+CD4-CCR7+CD45RA+ naive T cells. The receptors stem from a human donor in good health. Some libraries in this study had Jurkat cell RNA spiked in.

This clonotype was found many times. The chain joins TRBV10-3 to TRBJ2-3; D might be TRBD1 or TRBD2, each matching 6 bases. The CDR3 consists of 15 residues. V shed 10 bases and J shed 6 bases, with 23 bases lying between them. Germline V gene lookup returns CDR1 ENHRY and CDR2 SYGVKD. In DNA form, the CDR3 reads TGTGCCACCGGCGGGACACGCGCCGGGTTCGATACGCAGTATTTT. This gives the protein CATGGTRAGFDTQYF.

This clonotype occurred many times. The chain recombines TRBV5-6 with TRBJ1-5; 8 nucleotides line up with TRBD1. V lost 2 bases, J lost 4 bases, and 8 bases stayed unmatched. The CDR3 is made up of 16 amino acids. Germline CDR1 reads SGHDT; CDR2 reads YYEEEE. CDR3 region: CASSFGTGGFNQPQHF. CDR3 sequence (DNA): TGTGCCAGCAGCTTTGGCACAGGGGGTTTTAATCAGCCCCAGCATTTT.

In the case of this clonotype: Given a much more abundant clone one base away, this may be a read error. V gene TRBV20-1 combines with J gene TRBJ1-1, with a tentative D call TRBD1 (6 bases). Germline CDR1 reads DFQATT; CDR2 reads SNEGSKA (reference sequence). The CDR3 is 14 residues long. The CDR3, as DNA: TGCAGTGTTAGAGATTGGGGGCTCGGGACTGAAGCTTTCTTT. Its translation: CSVRDWGLGTEAFF.

This clonotype was seen at least ten times. The chain is built from TRBV30 and TRBJ2-2, with no clear D. The CDR3 length is 14 residues. Trimming removed 0 bases at V and 6 bases at J, with 11 bases between. The germline CDR1 and CDR2 sequences are GTSNPN and SVGIG (reference sequence). CDR3 bases: TGTGCCTGGAGTGTAACCGGGTTGGCCGGGGAGCTGTTTTTT. Translating it yields CAWSVTGLAGELFF.

This clonotype was detected many times. The chain links TRBV6-2 or TRBV6-3 to TRBJ2-7; D is ambiguous. This CDR3 region has 15 residues. Germline CDR1 and CDR2: MNHEY and SVGEGT. V was cut by 2 bases and J by 2 bases, with 13 bases left in between. The CDR3 DNA sequence: TGTGCCAGCAGTTACCTTGTGGCCCAGGCCTACGAGCAGTACTTC. Amino acid sequence: CASSYLVAQAYEQYF.

This clonotype showed up many times. The chain is built from TRBV19 and TRBJ1-1; TRBD1 aligns across 7 bases. The CDR3 covers 13 residues. Trimming removed 6 bases from V and 1 base from J; junction bases left unmatched: 2. Per germline, CDR1 LNHDA and CDR2 SQIVND (reference sequence). CDR3 sequence (DNA): TGTGCCAGTAGGGCAGGGGGGAACACTGAAGCTTTCTTT. Translated: CASRAGGNTEAFF.

There are many counts of this clonotype. The rearrangement uses TRBV6-5 and TRBJ1-5; unclear D gene. The CDR3 consists of 13 residues. V lost 3 bases, J lost 0 bases, and 3 bases lay in between. The germline V gene has CDR1 MNHEY and CDR2 SVGAGI. The DNA for the CDR3 is TGTGCCAGCAGTTATTATAGCAATCAGCCCCAGCATTTT. Translation: CASSYYSNQPQHF.

This clonotype was recorded many times. The rearrangement uses TRBV5-1 and TRBJ2-1, with 9 bases identical to TRBD1. The V and J ends lost 4 bases and 8 bases, in that order; junction bases with no gene match: 10. The length of the CDR3 is 15 residues. The germline V gene encodes CDR1 SGHRS and CDR2 YFSETQ. CDR3 sequence (DNA): TGCGCCAGCAGCCAAACAGGGGGCGCATTCCATGAGCAGTTCTTC. Its protein is CASSQTGGAFHEQFF.

Concerning this clonotype itself: Possible read error: a much larger clone is one base away. This chain uses TRBV4-3 with TRBJ2-7; tentative D call: TRBD2 (5 bases). Germline CDR1 reads LGHNA; CDR2 reads YSLEER. The ends were cut back, 4 bases at V and 3 bases at J, with 19 bases in the middle. The CDR3 is 16 residues long. The CDR3 is CASSLDLVARIYEQYF. CDR3 bases: TGCGCCAGCAGCCTCGATCTGGTAGCGAGAATCTACGAGCAGTACTTC.

A remark on this clonotype: A read error may explain this, as a much larger clone is one base away. CDR3 coding DNA: TGTGCCAGCAGCTTACCCGGACGGCCCTTATCCTATGGCTACACCTTC. Translating it yields CASSLPGRPLSYGYTF. V gene TRBV7-2 combines with J gene TRBJ1-2; D gene unclear. Per germline, CDR1 SGHTA and CDR2 FQGNSA. The CDR3 is 16 amino acids. V dropped 2 bases and J dropped 4 bases, with 17 bases sitting between them.

This clonotype was detected many times. This sequence joins TRBV5-8 and TRBJ1-5; D is unresolved. The CDR3 totals 14 residues. In germline, CDR1 is SGHTS, CDR2 YDEGEE. V shed 0 bases and J shed 1 base, with 5 bases lying between them. DNA of the CDR3: TGTGCCAGCAGCTTGGCTAGCAGCAATCAGCCCCAGCATTTT. Translating gives CASSLASSNQPQHF.

About this clonotype itself: A clone one base away is much larger, so this may be a read error. DNA of the CDR3: TGCGCCAGCAGGCCCCGACTAAACACTGAAGCTTTCTTT. Translated, it gives CASRPRLNTEAFF. The chain links TRBV10-2 to TRBJ1-1; no definite D call. Germline values: CDR1 WSHSY, CDR2 SAAADI. The ends were cut back, 6 bases at V and 2 bases at J, with 10 bases in the middle. This CDR3 is 13 amino acids long.

As concerns this clonotype: Its ends do not fully match the called genes, so a read error is possible. This sequence joins TRBV7-9 and TRBJ2-3; D might be TRBD1 (6 bases). The CDR3 contains 15 residues. The germline gives CDR1 SEHNR, CDR2 FQNEAQ (reference sequence). The CDR3 region has the DNA TGTGCCAGCAGCCATAGACAGGATGCCGCAGATACGCGGTATTTT. It translates to CASSHRQDAADTRYF.

On this clonotype: This may arise from a read error, as a much more abundant clone is one base away. This chain uses TRBV7-3 with TRBJ2-5, with TRBD2 matching 7 bases. Trimming removed 5 bases from V and 2 bases from J; junction bases left unmatched: 11. The V gene's germline CDR1 is SGHTA and CDR2 FQGTGA. There are 16 residues in the CDR3. CDR3 in DNA: TGTGCCAGCAGCAAAGGACCAGCGGGAAGACAAGAGACCCAGTACTTC. Translated, it gives CASSKGPAGRQETQYF.

Many counts were recorded for this clonotype. The genes are TRBV6-2 or TRBV6-3 and TRBJ1-1; possible D gene TRBD1, 5 bases. The CDR3 is 14 residues long. Germline CDR1 and CDR2: MNHEY and SVGEGT. Trimming removed 4 bases at V and 6 bases at J, with 15 bases between. This chain's CDR3 is CASSWGGGDPEAFF. In nucleotides, the CDR3 is TGTGCCAGCAGTTGGGGCGGCGGGGACCCTGAAGCTTTCTTT.

This clonotype was seen ten or more times. J is TRBJ2-3 and V is TRBV20-1, with 8 bases matching TRBD1. The CDR3 consists of 15 residues. V shed 0 bases and J 3 bases; nucleotides not matched to a gene: 5. Germline CDR1 DFQATT, CDR2 SNEGSKA (reference sequence). CDR3 in DNA: TGCAGTGCTAGAGATCGACAGGGGTGGACAGATACGCAGTATTTT. Residues: CSARDRQGWTDTQYF.

Ten or more counts support this clonotype. The J gene is TRBJ2-4, the V gene TRBV5-6; D is possibly TRBD1 (5 bases). CDR1 and CDR2 from the germline V gene are SGHDT and YYEEEE. The CDR3 runs 16 residues. Trimming stripped 0 bases from V and 0 bases from J, with 10 bases between. The CDR3 here is CASSLDDSVAKNIQYF. The CDR3 nucleotides read TGTGCCAGCAGCTTGGACGACAGTGTAGCCAAAAACATTCAGTACTTC.

As to this clonotype: Just one base apart from a much larger clone, this may be a read error. The chain's CDR3 is CANSQDLNSNEQFF. The CDR3 DNA is TGTGCCAACAGCCAGGACTTGAATAGCAATGAGCAGTTCTTC. This chain uses TRBV7-2 with TRBJ2-1, with D tentatively TRBD2 (5 bases). There are 14 residues in the CDR3. Germline V lookup: CDR1 SGHTA, CDR2 FQGNSA.

A note on this clonotype: A much larger clonotype is one base distant, so this may be a read error. The CDR3 DNA sequence: TGTGCCAGCAGTTTATCCGACGGAAGCACAGATAGGCAGTATTTT. Translated: CASSLSDGSTDRQYF. This chain uses TRBV27 with TRBJ2-3; unclear D gene. Per germline, CDR1 MNHEY and CDR2 SMNVEV (reference sequence). This CDR3 region has 15 residues.

A note on this clonotype: A clone one base away is much larger, so this may be a read error. The V call is TRBV7-6, the J call TRBJ2-6; possible D gene TRBD1, 6 bases. V dropped 2 bases and J dropped 4 bases, with 15 bases sitting between them. The CDR3 sequence is 17 residues long. Looked up from germline, CDR1 is SGHVS and CDR2 is FNYEAQ. The CDR3, as DNA: TGTGCCAGCAGCTTATGGGAACAGGGTACCGGGGCCAACGTCCTGACTTTC. Translation gives CASSLWEQGTGANVLTF.

This clonotype was found many times. The CDR3 nucleotides read TGTGCCAGCAGTTCAGACATCCATCAGCCCCAGCATTTT. Its protein is CASSSDIHQPQHF. The rearrangement joins TRBV12-3 or TRBV12-4 to TRBJ1-5; D call uncertain. The CDR3 sequence is 13 residues long. The V end lost 4 bases, the J end lost 5 bases, and 9 bases lay between the germline ends.

At least ten counts were recorded for this clonotype. V gene TRBV20-1 combines with J gene TRBJ2-3; 7 nucleotides agree with TRBD2. V was pared by 5 bases and J by 2 bases, with 13 bases of the junction left unmatched. This CDR3 contains 16 residues. Germline loops: CDR1 DFQATT, CDR2 SNEGSKA (reference sequence). This CDR3 reads CSARLLAAKITDTQYF. The CDR3 DNA is TGCAGTGCTCGTCTCCTAGCGGCCAAAATCACAGATACGCAGTATTTT.

This clonotype was found a few times. The rearrangement joins TRBV4-1 to TRBJ1-4; a possible D gene is TRBD1 (6 bases). The V gene's germline CDR1 is MGHRA and CDR2 YSYEKL. The CDR3 contains 16 residues. V lost 0 bases, J lost 4 bases, and 12 bases lay in between. CDR3 coding DNA: TGCGCCAGCAGCCAAGATCAAACAGGGTTTAATGAAAAACTGTTTTTT. Translated: CASSQDQTGFNEKLFF.

Details on this clonotype: A read error is possible here, since a much larger clone lies one base away. The chain has TRBV5-1 and TRBJ1-4; D possibly corresponds to TRBD1 (5 bases). This CDR3 region has 18 residues. Trimming took 3 bases from V and 4 from J, leaving 22 bases between them. Germline CDR1 SGHRS, CDR2 YFSETQ. CDR3 protein: CASSSTGTPGVVNEKLFF. The CDR3 region has the DNA TGCGCCAGCAGCTCGACCGGGACCCCAGGAGTGGTTAATGAAAAACTGTTTTTT.

The chain has TRBV18 and TRBJ1-5; 9 bases match TRBD1. V trimming: 6 bases; J trimming: 7 bases; junction bases outside the gene matches: 4. The CDR3 contains 13 residues. Germline loops: CDR1 KGHSH, CDR2 LQKENI. In DNA, the CDR3 is TGTGCCAGCTCCACAGGGGGCATCCAGCCCCAGCATTTT. Encoded protein: CASSTGGIQPQHF.

This clonotype was counted many times. The J gene is TRBJ2-5, the V gene TRBV7-2; TRBD2 agrees at 16 bases. V was pared by 5 bases and J by 7 bases, with 16 bases of the junction left unmatched. Germline CDR1 and CDR2: SGHTA and FQGNSA. This CDR3 is built from 19 residues. The CDR3 DNA is TGTGCCAGCAGCCCAGGGACTAGCGGGAGGGCCTTGACTCTCGGGACCCAGTACTTC. It codes for CASSPGTSGRALTLGTQYF.

This clonotype was detected only a few times. V usage is TRBV14 and J usage is TRBJ2-3; TRBD1 is a possible D gene (6 bases). Trimming left V 1 base short and J 6 bases short, with 17 bases between. From germline, CDR1 is SGHDN and CDR2 FVKESK. This CDR3 has 16 residues. CDR3 amino acids: CASSQVVGRGSDTQYF. DNA of the CDR3: TGTGCCAGCAGCCAAGTCGTTGGCAGGGGATCCGATACGCAGTATTTT.

As concerns this clonotype: Its ends do not fully match the called genes, so a read error is possible. The chain uses TRBV6-1 and TRBJ1-2, with D perhaps TRBD1 (6 bases). CDR3 length equals 15 residues. The V gene's germline CDR1 is MNHNS and CDR2 SASEGT. This CDR3 reads CASYPDRFDVGGCTF. As DNA, the CDR3 is TGTGCCAGTTACCCAGACAGGTTTGACGTTGGGGGCTGCACCTTC.

In its sample, this clonotype was seen a few times. J is TRBJ2-2 and V is TRBV6-5; 12 nucleotides line up with TRBD2. The CDR3 runs to 18 residues. Unmatched junction bases numbered 12, after V lost 3 bases and J lost 7 bases. The germline gives CDR1 MNHEY, CDR2 SVGAGI. The CDR3 DNA sequence: TGTGCCAGCAGTTATTCGCTAGCGGGGGGGCCGGCGGGCGGGGAGCTGTTTTTT. It specifies CASSYSLAGGPAGGELFF.